This TCR delta chain is from a study of gammadelta T cells in human blood (dated by TCRdb to 2020 to 2022). Points the paper makes about the study in general: According to the study, polyclonal expansion of innate gamma-delta T cells right after birth appeared to be driven by microbial exposure.

Library method: RT-PCR. The sample was run on an Illumina MiSeq. TCRdb processed the public reads again with the CATT caller, after which rows with matching DNA were combined. The sample table shows about 770 delta-chain clones, and about half are seen once. Of the sample, around 35% falls within the top ten clones. Points on this clone: The specificity of this receptor is unknown. A far larger clone is a single base away, which makes a read error likely. Different DNA sequences within this sample yield the same CDR3.

Spanning cysteine to phenylalanine, the CDR3 consists of 19 amino acids. Only the CDR3 DNA is retained, 57 bases long and in frame from the first base. The germline V gene gives CDR1 as GEAIGNYY and CDR2 as EKD. V lost 1 base and J lost 0 bases, and the count of bases not matched to a germline gene is 7. This sequence was found in a human donor. The chain uses TRDV2 and TRDJ3; TRDD3 matches 8 bases in the middle. The sequenced material came from Vgamma9Vdelta2 gamma-delta T cells from infant blood. The DNA sequence reads TGTGCCTGTGACACGGTACTGGGGGCCCTCTCCTGGGACACCCGACAGATGTTTTTC. It specifies CACDTVLGALSWDTRQMFF.